Each of the 14 T cell receptor beta chains below was sequenced from the same sample in a study of T cell repertoires in cytomegalovirus infection. These TCRs are of unknown antigen specificity. TCRdb reanalysed the reads using MiXCR and keeps one entry per CDR3 protein. The sample includes fewer than 950,000 distinct CDR3 sequences, 32% of them seen just once. The sequenced sample was cultured CD8+ T cells from PBMCs, obtained from culture after CMV antigen stimulation. The receptors originated from a human donor in good health (CMV status not recorded). Some clones in this sample may be carry-over from other donors' samples.

The chain combines TRBV19 with TRBJ2-1; D gene ambiguous. The germline gives CDR1 LNHDA, CDR2 SQIVND (reference sequence). The V gene lost 5 bases and the J gene lost 4 bases, with 15 bases spanning the gap. The CDR3 sequence is 15 residues long. CDR3 DNA sequence: TGTGCCAGTAGTCCTTACTCGCAAAGGTACAATGAGCAGTTCTTC. It translates to CASSPYSQRYNEQFF.

V and J are TRBV4-1 and TRBJ2-3, with D hard to call. V shed 0 bases and J shed 0 bases, with 4 bases lying between them. The CDR3 has 14 amino acids. CDR1 and CDR2 from the germline V gene are MGHRA and YSYEKL. The chain's CDR3 is CASSQEPSTDTQYF. The CDR3 nucleotides read TGCGCCAGCAGCCAAGAGCCTAGCACAGATACGCAGTATTTT.

CDR3: CSVTSGERYQETQYF. The CDR3 nucleotides are TGCAGCGTTACTTCGGGGGAGCGGTACCAAGAGACCCAGTACTTC. The rearrangement links TRBV29-1 to TRBJ2-5, with D maybe TRBD2 (6 bases). CDR3 length equals 15 residues. Germline loops: CDR1 SQVTM, CDR2 ANQGSEA. V dropped 5 bases and J dropped 0 bases, with 16 bases sitting between them.

This chain links TRBV20-1 with TRBJ2-1, with D hard to call. Between the trimmed V and J ends, which lost 4 bases and 9 bases, there was a span of 7 bases. The CDR3 has 10 amino acids. Germline V lookup: CDR1 DFQATT, CDR2 SNEGSKA (reference sequence). The CDR3 protein is CSAKIPEQFF. The CDR3 nucleotides are TGCAGTGCTAAGATCCCTGAGCAGTTCTTC.

A few counts support this clonotype. The chain links TRBV5-4 to TRBJ2-7, with D hard to call. This CDR3 region has 13 residues. Germline loops: CDR1 SGHNT, CDR2 YYREEE (reference sequence). V was trimmed by 4 bases and J by 5 bases, leaving 13 bases between them. CDR3: CASSPTWYHEQYV. The DNA of the CDR3 is TGTGCCAGCAGCCCCACCTGGTACCACGAGCAGTACGTC.

The V and J genes are TRBV3-1 and TRBJ2-4; no reliable D call. Trimming removed 0 bases from V and 8 bases from J, with 11 bases in between. CDR3 length: 14 amino acids. Germline CDR1 reads LGHDT; CDR2 reads YNNKEL (reference sequence). CDR3 nucleotides: TGTGCCAGCAGCCAAGACGCACCCTTGGACATTCAGTACTTC. It specifies CASSQDAPLDIQYF.

This clonotype was seen a few times. The chain couples TRBV25-1 to TRBJ2-1, with 10 bases aligning to TRBD2. This CDR3 region has 19 residues. The J segment lost 0 bases and the V segment lost 1 base, leaving 9 bases of the junction unmatched. The V gene's germline CDR1 is MGHDK and CDR2 SYGVNS. CDR3 in amino acids: CASSEWFISGGSSYNEQFF. The CDR3 DNA reads as TGTGCCAGCAGTGAATGGTTTATTAGCGGGGGGAGCTCCTACAATGAGCAGTTCTTC.

This clonotype was picked up many times. The CDR3 coding sequence is TGTGCCAGAAGCTTGGGTCCCGGGACTAGCGGAACCTACGAGCAGTACGTC. This translates into CARSLGPGTSGTYEQYV. The chain is built from TRBV5-3 and TRBJ2-7; 11 positions agree with TRBD2. TRBV5-3 is an ORF; its function is uncertain. This CDR3 has 17 amino acids. V was pared by 0 bases and J by 2 bases, with 7 bases of the junction left unmatched.

The V gene is TRBV7-3, the J gene TRBJ2-1, with 8 bases lining up with TRBD1. Unmatched junction bases numbered 5, after V lost 2 bases and J lost 2 bases. Germline assignment: CDR1 SGHTA and CDR2 FQGTGA. This CDR3 spans 16 amino acids. The CDR3 protein is CASSLVDRVPYNEQFF. In nucleotides, the CDR3 is TGTGCCAGCAGCTTAGTGGACAGGGTCCCCTACAATGAGCAGTTCTTC.

V is TRBV6-1 and J is TRBJ1-1; D not resolved. From germline, CDR1 is MNHNS and CDR2 SASEGT. Trimming pared 0 bases from V and 1 base from J, leaving 18 bases between. This CDR3 is built from 18 residues. CDR3 DNA: TGTGCCAGCAGTGAAGCTTTGGACGGCAGGCCCTGGAACACTGAAGCTTTCTTT. Protein sequence: CASSEALDGRPWNTEAFF.

This clonotype was recorded a few times. V usage is TRBV6-1 and J usage is TRBJ1-6; tentative D call: TRBD1 (6 bases). The CDR3 consists of 14 residues. Per the germline V gene, CDR1 is MNHNS and CDR2 is SASEGT. V was clipped by 3 bases and J by 9 bases, with 12 bases between them. CDR3 sequence (DNA): TGTGCCAGCAGTGAGTACAGGGAAGCTTCACCCCTCCACTTT. This translates into CASSEYREASPLHF.

V usage is TRBV14 and J usage is TRBJ2-3; 7 positions agree with TRBD2. V trimming: 4 bases; J trimming: 5 bases; junction bases outside the gene matches: 12. Germline loops: CDR1 SGHDN, CDR2 FVKESK. The CDR3 has 16 residues. The CDR3 loop is CASSLLGGLVVDTQYF. For the CDR3, the DNA is TGTGCCAGCAGCCTCCTTGGCGGACTAGTGGTAGATACGCAGTATTTT.

This clonotype occurred once. The rearrangement uses TRBV19 and TRBJ2-5; D possibly corresponds to TRBD2 (6 bases). The CDR3 runs to 13 residues. V was clipped by 6 bases and J by 5 bases, with 13 bases between them. Germline V gene sequence: CDR1 LNHDA, CDR2 SQIVND (reference sequence). Written as DNA, the CDR3 is TGTGCCAGTAGACCGGGAGCATTGGAGACCCAGTACTTC. This sequence encodes CASRPGALETQYF.

This clonotype occurred a few times. V is TRBV10-3 and J is TRBJ2-1; TRBD1 matches at 7 bases. This CDR3 comprises 15 residues. CDR1 and CDR2 (germline): ENHRY, SYGVKD. Losses at the gene ends were 4 bases for V and 2 bases for J; bases not matched to a gene: 5. The CDR3 nucleotides are TGTGCCATCAGTGTCGGGGACAGTCCCTACAATGAGCAGTTCTTC. This sequence encodes CAISVGDSPYNEQFF.